The 28 T cell receptor beta chains listed next were all sequenced from one sample in a study of T cells after yellow fever vaccination. Using its own MiXCR run on the 5' RACE reads, TCRdb lists one record per CDR3 protein. Of some 15,000 distinct CDR3 sequences in the sample, 6% to 8% were seen once. The sample was PBMCs, either bulk or a sorted T-cell subset (CD4+, CD8+, memory, or dextramer-sorted; not recorded which), taken on the day of the yellow fever booster vaccination. The receptors here all came from a man younger than 30 who received the YFV17D yellow fever vaccine.

The chain joins TRBV7-2 to TRBJ2-3; D is perhaps TRBD1 (5 bases). This CDR3 spans 16 amino acids. V gave up 0 bases and J gave up 2 bases, with 12 bases separating them. CDR1 and CDR2 (germline): SGHTA, FQGNSA. This CDR3 is CASSLARDRYTDTQYF. CDR3 coding DNA: TGTGCCAGCAGCTTAGCCCGAGACAGATACACAGATACGCAGTATTTT.

This clonotype was picked up many times. The chain uses TRBV7-2 and TRBJ2-7, with TRBD2 matching 8 bases. The trim removed 3 bases at V and 4 bases at J, leaving 2 bases unmatched. Germline loops: CDR1 SGHTA, CDR2 FQGNSA. CDR3 length: 13 amino acids. The CDR3 sequence is CASSFSGVYEQYF. CDR3 nucleotides: TGTGCCAGCAGCTTTAGCGGGGTATACGAGCAGTACTTC.

This clonotype has ten or more counts. V usage is TRBV3-1 and J usage is TRBJ1-1; the D is unclear. This CDR3 is built from 12 residues. Trimming took off 4 bases at V and 1 base at J, with 4 bases between the two ends. Germline V lookup: CDR1 LGHDT, CDR2 YNNKEL (reference sequence). The CDR3 DNA is TGTGCCAGCAGCCTCGAGAACACTGAAGCTTTCTTT. It translates to CASSLENTEAFF.

This clonotype was recorded at least ten times. The chain combines TRBV20-1 with TRBJ2-1, with D possibly matching TRBD1 (5 bases). CDR1 is DFQATT and CDR2 is SNEGSKA in the germline V gene (reference sequence). The CDR3 is made up of 13 amino acids. The CDR3 DNA reads TGCAGCGCAACCGGTATAGGGGCAGATGAGCAGTTCTTC. Amino acids: CSATGIGADEQFF.

This clonotype was picked up many times. This rearrangement joins TRBV15 to TRBJ2-5, with D tentatively TRBD2 (7 bases). There are 16 residues in the CDR3. The V gene's germline CDR1 is LNHNV and CDR2 YYDKDF (reference sequence). The ends were cut back, 1 base at V and 6 bases at J, with 18 bases in the middle. The CDR3 DNA reads as TGTGCCACCAGCAGAGGAGGAGGGGGGGCCGTTAAGACCCAGTACTTC. Protein: CATSRGGGGAVKTQYF.

This clonotype was picked up many times. The chain employs TRBV7-6 and TRBJ2-7; D could derive from TRBD1 or TRBD2 (5 bases each). The CDR3 contains 12 residues. CDR1 and CDR2 from the germline V gene are SGHVS and FNYEAQ. V lost 5 bases to trimming and J lost 3 bases, with 8 bases between them. DNA for the CDR3: TGTGCCAGCAGCCCTGGGGGCTACGAGCAGTACTTC. Translating gives CASSPGGYEQYF.

This clonotype was observed many times. V and J are TRBV28 and TRBJ2-4; D not certain. CDR3 length: 16 residues. The germline V gene encodes CDR1 MDHEN and CDR2 SYDVKM. Trimming stripped 5 bases from V and 0 bases from J, with 14 bases between. The CDR3 DNA reads as TGTGCCAGCAGTCCCGGGCTCACAAGAGCCAAAAACATTCAGTACTTC. Its protein is CASSPGLTRAKNIQYF.

This clonotype is classed as medium-sized. The chain couples TRBV12-3 or TRBV12-4 to TRBJ2-2; possible D gene TRBD2, 7 bases. V was shortened by 2 bases and J by 6 bases, with 16 bases between the two germline ends. The length of the CDR3 is 16 residues. The CDR3 reads CASSLRIGGTPGELFF. CDR3 nucleotide sequence: TGTGCCAGCAGTTTAAGAATCGGGGGGACACCCGGGGAGCTGTTTTTT.

This clonotype was detected ten times or more. CDR3 residues: CSAPRTGGNTEAFF. In nucleotides, the CDR3 is TGCAGTGCTCCGCGGACAGGGGGGAACACTGAAGCTTTCTTT. This chain uses TRBV20-1 with TRBJ1-1; 10 bases fit TRBD1. Germline V gene lookup returns CDR1 DFQATT and CDR2 SNEGSKA (reference sequence). The CDR3 runs to 14 residues. V was clipped by 5 bases and J by 1 base; unmatched bases: 4.

By frequency in the sample, this clonotype is medium-sized (0.01 to 0.1%). The rearrangement links TRBV10-3 to TRBJ2-3; D could derive from TRBD1 or TRBD2 (5 bases each). The V and J ends lost 3 bases and 3 bases respectively, with 13 bases between them. Germline assignment: CDR1 ENHRY and CDR2 SYGVKD. This CDR3 has 15 amino acids. CDR3 DNA: TGTGCCATCAGTGACCCCGGGACCCGAACAGATACGCAGTATTTT. Amino acids: CAISDPGTRTDTQYF.

Many counts were recorded for this clonotype. The chain uses TRBV5-1 and TRBJ1-2; TRBD1 aligns across 8 bases. The CDR3 totals 14 residues. The V and J ends lost 1 base and 6 bases, in that order; junction bases with no gene match: 5. CDR1 and CDR2 (germline): SGHRS, YFSETQ. The CDR3 bases are TGCGCCAGCAGCTTGTTACAGGGGGAGCATGGCTACACCTTC. Amino acid sequence: CASSLLQGEHGYTF.

Many counts were recorded for this clonotype. The rearrangement uses TRBV12-3 or TRBV12-4 and TRBJ1-4, with D tentatively TRBD1 (5 bases). This CDR3 is 14 amino acids long. Trimming left V 5 bases short and J 7 bases short, with 14 bases between. CDR3 protein: CASSLQVPTEKLFF. The CDR3 DNA reads as TGTGCCAGCAGTCTACAGGTCCCGACTGAAAAACTGTTTTTT.

This clonotype appeared many times. This rearrangement joins TRBV19 to TRBJ2-2, with D perhaps matching TRBD1 (6 bases). CDR3 length equals 14 residues. From germline, CDR1 is LNHDA and CDR2 SQIVND (reference sequence). Trimming pared 5 bases from V and 4 bases from J, leaving 11 bases between. CDR3 in amino acids: CASSGVGGTGELFF. The CDR3 DNA is TGTGCCAGTAGTGGGGTAGGGGGCACCGGGGAGCTGTTTTTT. The full variable domain, its missing parts supplied by reference TRBV19 and TRBJ2-2, is DGGITQSPKYLFRKEGQNVTLSCEQNLNHDAMYWYRQDPGQGLRLIYYSQIVNDFQKGDIAEGYSVSREKKESFPLTVTSAQKNPTAFYLCASSGVGGTGELFFGEGSRLTVL.

This clonotype showed up many times. The rearrangement joins TRBV4-3 to TRBJ1-3; D uncertain. Trimming removed 0 bases from V and 0 bases from J, with 12 bases in between. Germline lookup yields CDR1 LGHNA and CDR2 YSLEER. This CDR3 has 17 residues. The DNA of the CDR3 is TGCGCCAGCAGCCAAGAAGGAGCGTTCCGCTCTGGAAACACCATATATTTT. Protein: CASSQEGAFRSGNTIYF.

This clonotype was detected ten times or more. The chain recombines TRBV3-1 with TRBJ1-1; the D gene is possibly TRBD1 (5 bases). The ends were cut back, 4 bases at V and 3 bases at J, with 12 bases in the middle. Germline lookup yields CDR1 LGHDT and CDR2 YNNKEL (reference sequence). The CDR3 is 14 residues long. CDR3 amino acids: CASSPSAGDTEAFF. Here the CDR3 DNA reads TGTGCCAGCAGCCCCAGCGCGGGGGACACTGAAGCTTTCTTT.

In this sample, this clonotype turned up many times. The chain employs TRBV5-1 and TRBJ1-5; D may be TRBD1 (6 bases). The length of the CDR3 is 16 residues. Trimming cost V 0 bases and J 7 bases, with 17 bases left between them. Germline CDR1 is SGHRS and CDR2 is YFSETQ. In DNA, the CDR3 is TGCGCCAGCAGCTTGGGGGACATTTGGGGAGAACAGCCCCAGCATTTT. The encoded protein is CASSLGDIWGEQPQHF.

This clonotype was seen repeatedly, ten times or more. The chain links TRBV5-6 to TRBJ2-2; the D gene is possibly TRBD2 (5 bases). The V end was cut by 3 bases, the J end by 2 bases, with 11 bases between. The CDR3 extends over 15 amino acids. Germline V gene sequence: CDR1 SGHDT, CDR2 YYEEEE. The CDR3 DNA reads as TGTGCCAGCAGCTCCGGACTGACTAACACCGGGGAGCTGTTTTTT. Protein sequence: CASSSGLTNTGELFF.

This clonotype was detected many times. The junction differs from germline at one of its ends, possibly a read error. The rearrangement uses TRBV5-1 and TRBJ2-7; 7 positions agree with TRBD1. Per the germline V gene, CDR1 is SGHRS and CDR2 is YFSETQ. The CDR3 runs to 15 residues. The CDR3 spells CSSAAQAGGLYEQYF. CDR3 DNA sequence: TGCTCCAGCGCCGCTCAGGCAGGGGGTTTGTACGAGCAGTACTTC.

This clonotype ranks as medium-sized (0.01 to 0.1%). In nucleotides, the CDR3 is TGTGCCATGGGGCGGGGGGCGCAGTATTTT. Translating gives CAMGRGAQYF. The chain combines TRBV10-3 with TRBJ2-3, with TRBD2 matching 8 bases. Germline-derived CDR1 and CDR2 are ENHRY and SYGVKD. The J segment lost 10 bases and the V segment lost 9 bases, leaving 3 bases of the junction unmatched. The CDR3 totals 10 residues.

This clonotype has a count of ten or more. J is TRBJ2-4 and V is TRBV7-2, with 9 bases matching TRBD2. The CDR3 has 16 amino acids. Germline trimming cut 1 base from V and 8 bases from J; bases unmatched to any gene: 9. The germline V gene has CDR1 SGHTA and CDR2 FQGNSA. The CDR3 loop reads CASSLEAGGLGYIQYF. The CDR3 DNA sequence: TGTGCCAGCAGCTTAGAAGCGGGGGGATTGGGGTACATTCAGTACTTC.

This clonotype appeared many times. The rearrangement joins TRBV5-1 to TRBJ1-6; D is uncertain. V was shortened by 0 bases and J by 5 bases, with 9 bases between the two germline ends. There are 15 residues in the CDR3. Germline CDR1 and CDR2: SGHRS and YFSETQ. The CDR3 DNA follows: TGCGCCAGCAGCTTGGGAAGGCCTAATAATTCACCCCTCCACTTT. Protein product: CASSLGRPNNSPLHF.

Many counts were recorded for this clonotype. The chain links TRBV9 to TRBJ1-1; D unclear. Trimming stripped 3 bases from V and 0 bases from J, with 12 bases between. Germline V gene lookup returns CDR1 SGDLS and CDR2 YYNGEE. CDR3 size: 15 residues. In DNA, the CDR3 is TGTGCCAGCAGCGGAGCGGGAGAAATGAACACTGAAGCTTTCTTT. It codes for CASSGAGEMNTEAFF. The entire variable domain, with the rest obtained from reference TRBV9 and TRBJ1-1, is as follows: DSGVTQTPKHLITATGQRVTLRCSPRSGDLSVYWYQQSLDQGLQFLIQYYNGEERAKGNILERFSAQQFPDLHSELNLSSLELGDSALYFCASSGAGEMNTEAFFGQGTRLTVV.

In its sample, this clonotype was seen many times. This chain uses TRBV12-3 or TRBV12-4 with TRBJ2-3; a weak D match, TRBD1 (6 bases). The CDR3 loop spans 12 amino acids. The V end was cut by 6 bases, the J end by 5 bases, with 9 bases between. The CDR3: CASSTGQDTQYF. The CDR3 nucleotides are TGTGCCAGCAGCACAGGGCAAGATACGCAGTATTTT.

The table lists this clonotype with many counts. The chain recombines TRBV11-1 with TRBJ2-5; 7 bases are shared with TRBD1. Trimming cost V 6 bases and J 3 bases; bases outside gene matches: 10. The CDR3 totals 15 residues. The germline V gene encodes CDR1 SGHAT and CDR2 FQDESV (reference sequence). The CDR3 spells CASRNRDRGEETQYF. CDR3 bases: TGTGCCAGCAGGAACCGGGACAGAGGGGAAGAGACCCAGTACTTC.

Within the sample, this clonotype is medium-sized. This chain uses TRBV12-3 or TRBV12-4 with TRBJ2-7; 13 bases line up with TRBD2. This CDR3 region has 14 residues. Trimming removed 2 bases from V and 7 bases from J; junction bases left unmatched: 2. The CDR3 is CASSLRTSGGEQYF. The CDR3 DNA follows: TGTGCCAGCAGTTTACGGACTAGCGGGGGAGAGCAGTACTTC.

This clonotype occurred many times. The V and J genes are TRBV12-3 or TRBV12-4 and TRBJ2-3; unclear D gene. The CDR3 sequence is 15 residues long. Trimming took off 6 bases at V and 0 bases at J, with 13 bases between the two ends. The CDR3 DNA reads TGTGCCAGCAGAACCTCCGGGTCTAGCACAGATACGCAGTATTTT. Amino acid sequence: CASRTSGSSTDTQYF.

This clonotype was counted ten times or more. The genes are TRBV27 and TRBJ2-7, with D perhaps TRBD2 (5 bases). V lost 6 bases and J 0 bases, leaving 12 bases between the germline ends. CDR3 size: 14 residues. Germline V gene lookup returns CDR1 MNHEY and CDR2 SMNVEV (reference sequence). CDR3 amino acids: CASSATGSSYEQYV. DNA for the CDR3: TGTGCCAGCAGCGCGACGGGGAGCTCCTACGAGCAGTACGTC.

By share of the sample, this clonotype is medium-sized (0.01 to 0.1%). This rearrangement joins TRBV25-1 to TRBJ2-3, with 10 bases matching TRBD1. The CDR3 is made up of 15 amino acids. The germline V gene has CDR1 MGHDK and CDR2 SYGVNS. J gave up 4 bases and V 3 bases, and 4 bases lay outside the gene matches. Here the CDR3 DNA reads TGTGCCAGCAGTGACGACAGGGGGCGGTCAGATACGCAGTATTTT. This sequence encodes CASSDDRGRSDTQYF.